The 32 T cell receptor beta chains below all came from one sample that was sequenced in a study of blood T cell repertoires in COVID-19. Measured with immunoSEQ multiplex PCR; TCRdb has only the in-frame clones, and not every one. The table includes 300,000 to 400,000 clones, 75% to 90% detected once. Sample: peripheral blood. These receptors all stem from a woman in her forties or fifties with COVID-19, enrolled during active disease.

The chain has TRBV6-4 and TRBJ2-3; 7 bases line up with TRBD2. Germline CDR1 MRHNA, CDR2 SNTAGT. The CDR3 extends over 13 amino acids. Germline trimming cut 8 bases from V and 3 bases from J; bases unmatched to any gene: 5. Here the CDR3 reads CASAQAGTDTQYF. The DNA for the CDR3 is TGTGCCAGCGCCCAAGCGGGGACAGATACGCAGTATTTT.

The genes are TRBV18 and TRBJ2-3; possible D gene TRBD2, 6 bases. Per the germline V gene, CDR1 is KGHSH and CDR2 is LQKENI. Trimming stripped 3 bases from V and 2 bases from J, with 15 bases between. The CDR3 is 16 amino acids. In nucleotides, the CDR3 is TGTGCCAGCTCACCGGTGGCGGGATCCTTCACAGATACGCAGTATTTT. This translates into CASSPVAGSFTDTQYF.

CDR3 in DNA: TGTGCCAGCAGCTTATGGCAAAACTCCTACGAGCAGTACTTC. It is translated as CASSLWQNSYEQYF. The gene calls are TRBV5-5 and TRBJ2-7; D unresolved. The germline V gene encodes CDR1 SGHKS and CDR2 YYEKEE (reference sequence). CDR3 length: 14 residues. V gave up 2 bases and J gave up 0 bases, with 9 bases separating them. The whole variable domain, remainder taken from reference TRBV5-5 and TRBJ2-7, is DAGVTQSPTHLIKTRGQQVTLRCSPISGHKSVSWYQQVLGQGPQFIFQYYEKEERGRGNFPDRFSARQFPNYSSELNVNALLLGDSALYLCASSLWQNSYEQYFGPGTRLTVT.

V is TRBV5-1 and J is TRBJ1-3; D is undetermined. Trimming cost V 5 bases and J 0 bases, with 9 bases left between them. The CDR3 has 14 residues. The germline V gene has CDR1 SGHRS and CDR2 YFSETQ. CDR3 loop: CASSYDNSGNTIYF. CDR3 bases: TGCGCCAGCAGTTATGACAACTCTGGAAACACCATATATTTT.

The CDR3 bases are TGTGCCAGCAGCTTGGCCCTAGATCTAGATACGCAGTATTTT. Protein product: CASSLALDLDTQYF. The chain uses TRBV5-5 and TRBJ2-3, with D unclear. Trimming removed 0 bases at V and 5 bases at J, with 10 bases between. The length of the CDR3 is 14 residues. CDR1 SGHKS and CDR2 YYEKEE come from the germline V gene (reference sequence).

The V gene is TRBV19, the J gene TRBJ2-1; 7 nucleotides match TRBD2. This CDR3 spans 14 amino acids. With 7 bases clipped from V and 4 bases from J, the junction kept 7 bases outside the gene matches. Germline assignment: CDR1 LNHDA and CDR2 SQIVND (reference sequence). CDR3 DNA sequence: TGTGCCAGTAAGGCGCTAGCGGCTTACAATGAGCAGTTCTTC. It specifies CASKALAAYNEQFF. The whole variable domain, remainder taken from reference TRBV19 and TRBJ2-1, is DGGITQSPKYLFRKEGQNVTLSCEQNLNHDAMYWYRQDPGQGLRLIYYSQIVNDFQKGDIAEGYSVSREKKESFPLTVTSAQKNPTAFYLCASKALAAYNEQFFGPGTRLTVL.

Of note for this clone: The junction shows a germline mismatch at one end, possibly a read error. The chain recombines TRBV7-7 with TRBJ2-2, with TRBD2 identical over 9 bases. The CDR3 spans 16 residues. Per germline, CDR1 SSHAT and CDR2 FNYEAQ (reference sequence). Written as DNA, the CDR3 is TGTGCTAGCAGCTTATCCCTAGCGGGACGGACCGGGGAGCTGTTTTTT. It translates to CASSLSLAGRTGELFF.

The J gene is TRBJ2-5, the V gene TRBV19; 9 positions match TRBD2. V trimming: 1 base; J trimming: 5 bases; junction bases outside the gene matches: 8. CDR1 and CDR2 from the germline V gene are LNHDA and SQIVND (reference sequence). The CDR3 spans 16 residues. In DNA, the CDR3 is TGTGCCAGTAGTATAGCGGCTAGCGGGATGAGTGAGACCCAGTACTTC. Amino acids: CASSIAASGMSETQYF. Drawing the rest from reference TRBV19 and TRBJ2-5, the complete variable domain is DGGITQSPKYLFRKEGQNVTLSCEQNLNHDAMYWYRQDPGQGLRLIYYSQIVNDFQKGDIAEGYSVSREKKESFPLTVTSAQKNPTAFYLCASSIAASGMSETQYFGPGTRLLVL.

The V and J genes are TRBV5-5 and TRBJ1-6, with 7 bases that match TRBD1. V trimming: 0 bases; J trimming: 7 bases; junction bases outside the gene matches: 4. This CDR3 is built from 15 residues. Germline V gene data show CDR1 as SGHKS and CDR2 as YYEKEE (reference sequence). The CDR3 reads CASSLVTGKNSPLHF. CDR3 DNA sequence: TGTGCCAGCAGCTTGGTGACAGGGAAAAATTCACCCCTCCACTTT.

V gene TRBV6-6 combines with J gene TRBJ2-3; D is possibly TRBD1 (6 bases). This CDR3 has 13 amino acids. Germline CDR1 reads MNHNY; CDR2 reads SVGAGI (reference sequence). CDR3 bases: TGTGCTGCGTATAGGGGTGGGGGCGATACGCAGTATTTT. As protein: CAAYRGGGDTQYF.

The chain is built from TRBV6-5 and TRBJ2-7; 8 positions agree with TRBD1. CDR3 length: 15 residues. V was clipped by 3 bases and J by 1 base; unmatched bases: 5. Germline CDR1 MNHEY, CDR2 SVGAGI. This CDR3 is CASSYDWTGSYEQYF. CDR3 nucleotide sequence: TGTGCCAGCAGTTATGACTGGACAGGGTCCTACGAGCAGTACTTC.

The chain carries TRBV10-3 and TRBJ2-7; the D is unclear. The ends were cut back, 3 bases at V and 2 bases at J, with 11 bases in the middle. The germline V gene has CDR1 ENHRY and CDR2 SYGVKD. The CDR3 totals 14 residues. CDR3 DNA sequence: TGTGCCATCAGTGAAACAGTCCTCCCCTACGAGCAGTACTTC. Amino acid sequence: CAISETVLPYEQYF.

The CDR3 sequence is CASSVGGTSGSYNEQFF. In DNA form, the CDR3 reads TGTGCCAGCAGCGTAGGGGGGACTAGCGGGTCCTACAATGAGCAGTTCTTC. The chain links TRBV9 to TRBJ2-1; 12 bases align to TRBD2. Unmatched junction bases numbered 2, after V lost 0 bases and J lost 1 base. Looked up from germline, CDR1 is SGDLS and CDR2 is YYNGEE. The CDR3 has 17 residues.

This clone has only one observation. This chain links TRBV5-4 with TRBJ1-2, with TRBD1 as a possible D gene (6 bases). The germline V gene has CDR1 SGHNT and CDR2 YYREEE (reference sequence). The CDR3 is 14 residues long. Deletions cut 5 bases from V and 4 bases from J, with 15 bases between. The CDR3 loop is CASRHMTGLYGYTF. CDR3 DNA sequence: TGTGCCAGCAGGCATATGACAGGCCTCTATGGCTACACCTTC.

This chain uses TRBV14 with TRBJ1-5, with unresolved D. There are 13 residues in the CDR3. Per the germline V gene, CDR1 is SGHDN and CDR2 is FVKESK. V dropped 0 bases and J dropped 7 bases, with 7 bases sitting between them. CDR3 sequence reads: CASSQDLQQPQHF. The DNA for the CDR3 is TGTGCCAGCAGCCAAGACCTACAGCAGCCCCAGCATTTT.

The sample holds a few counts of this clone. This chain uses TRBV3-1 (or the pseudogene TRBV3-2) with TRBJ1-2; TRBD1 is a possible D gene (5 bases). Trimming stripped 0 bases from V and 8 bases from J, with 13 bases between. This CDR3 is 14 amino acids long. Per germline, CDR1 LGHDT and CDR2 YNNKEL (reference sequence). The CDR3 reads CASSQDMGLTGYTF. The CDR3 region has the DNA TGTGCCAGCAGCCAAGATATGGGGCTGACGGGCTACACCTTC.

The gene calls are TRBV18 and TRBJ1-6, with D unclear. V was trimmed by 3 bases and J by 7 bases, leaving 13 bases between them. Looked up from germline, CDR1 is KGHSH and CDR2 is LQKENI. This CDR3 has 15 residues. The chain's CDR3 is CASSPMEGSNSPLHF. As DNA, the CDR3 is TGTGCCAGCTCACCCATGGAGGGAAGCAATTCACCCCTCCACTTT.

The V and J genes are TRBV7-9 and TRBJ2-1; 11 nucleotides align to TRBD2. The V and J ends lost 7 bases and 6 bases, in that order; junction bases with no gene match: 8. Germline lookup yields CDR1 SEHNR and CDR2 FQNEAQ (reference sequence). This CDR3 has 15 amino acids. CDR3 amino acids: CASTMGTSGANEQFF. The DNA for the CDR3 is TGTGCCAGCACCATGGGGACTAGCGGAGCCAATGAGCAGTTCTTC. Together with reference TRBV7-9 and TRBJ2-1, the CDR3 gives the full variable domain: DTGVSQNPRHKITKRGQNVTFRCDPISEHNRLYWYRQTLGQGPEFLTYFQNEAQLEKSRLLSDRFSAERPKGSFSTLEIQRTEQGDSAMYLCASTMGTSGANEQFFGPGTRLTVL.

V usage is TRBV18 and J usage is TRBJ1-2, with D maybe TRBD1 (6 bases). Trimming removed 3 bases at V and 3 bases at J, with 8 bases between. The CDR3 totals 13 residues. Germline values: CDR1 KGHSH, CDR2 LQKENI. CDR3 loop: CASSPDRYYGYTF. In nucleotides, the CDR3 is TGTGCCAGCTCACCGGACAGATACTATGGCTACACCTTC.

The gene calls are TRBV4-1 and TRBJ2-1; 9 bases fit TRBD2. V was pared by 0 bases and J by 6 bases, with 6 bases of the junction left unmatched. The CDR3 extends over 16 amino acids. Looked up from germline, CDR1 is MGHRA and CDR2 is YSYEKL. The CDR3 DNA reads TGCGCCAGCAGCCAAGATCTTGGGACTAGCCCCAATGAGCAGTTCTTC. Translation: CASSQDLGTSPNEQFF.

The CDR3 loop reads CASSLTSGRYYNEQFF. The CDR3 DNA is TGTGCCAGCAGCTTGACTAGCGGGAGATACTACAATGAGCAGTTCTTC. The J gene is TRBJ2-1, the V gene TRBV11-2; TRBD2 matches 12 bases. The CDR3 consists of 16 residues. V lost 3 bases to trimming and J lost 3 bases; unmatched junction nucleotides: 3. CDR1 and CDR2 from the germline V gene are SGHAT and FQNNGV.

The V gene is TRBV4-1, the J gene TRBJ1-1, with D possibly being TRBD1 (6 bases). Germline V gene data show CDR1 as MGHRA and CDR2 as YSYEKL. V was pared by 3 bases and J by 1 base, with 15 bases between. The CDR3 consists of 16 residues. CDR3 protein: CASSQPGTRGNTEAFF. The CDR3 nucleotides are TGCGCCAGCAGCCAGCCCGGGACAAGGGGGAACACTGAAGCTTTCTTT.

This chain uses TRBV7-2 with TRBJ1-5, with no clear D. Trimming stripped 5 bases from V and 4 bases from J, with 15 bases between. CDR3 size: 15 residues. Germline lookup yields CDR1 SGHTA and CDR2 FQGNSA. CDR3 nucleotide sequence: TGTGCCAGCAGCCGGGGTATTACGGAAAATCAGCCCCAGCATTTT. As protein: CASSRGITENQPQHF.

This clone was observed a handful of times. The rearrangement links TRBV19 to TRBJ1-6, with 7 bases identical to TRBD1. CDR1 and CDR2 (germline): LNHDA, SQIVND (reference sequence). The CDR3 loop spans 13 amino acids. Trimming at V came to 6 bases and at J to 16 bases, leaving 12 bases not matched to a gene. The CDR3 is CASSEGLGQTLHF. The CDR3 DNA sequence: TGTGCCAGTAGCGAGGGTTTGGGACAGACTCTCCACTTT.

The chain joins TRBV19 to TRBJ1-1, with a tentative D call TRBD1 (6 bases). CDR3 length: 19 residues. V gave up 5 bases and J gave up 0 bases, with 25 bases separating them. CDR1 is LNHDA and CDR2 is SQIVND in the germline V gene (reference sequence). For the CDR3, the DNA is TGTGCCAGTAGTGGAGACAGGACCTCTATTCGAGAGATGAACACTGAAGCTTTCTTT. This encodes CASSGDRTSIREMNTEAFF.

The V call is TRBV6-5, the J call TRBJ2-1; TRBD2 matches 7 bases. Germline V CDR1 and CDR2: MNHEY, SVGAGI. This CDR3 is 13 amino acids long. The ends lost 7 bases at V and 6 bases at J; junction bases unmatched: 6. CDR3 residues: CASTDGGSNEQFF. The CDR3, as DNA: TGTGCCAGCACCGACGGGGGGAGCAATGAGCAGTTCTTC.

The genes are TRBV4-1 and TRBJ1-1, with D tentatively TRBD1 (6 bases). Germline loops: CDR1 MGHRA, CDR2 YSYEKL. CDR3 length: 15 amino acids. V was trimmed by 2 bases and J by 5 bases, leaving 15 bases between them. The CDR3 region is CASSQMAPRGTEAFF. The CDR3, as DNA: TGCGCCAGCAGCCAAATGGCCCCAAGGGGGACTGAAGCTTTCTTT.

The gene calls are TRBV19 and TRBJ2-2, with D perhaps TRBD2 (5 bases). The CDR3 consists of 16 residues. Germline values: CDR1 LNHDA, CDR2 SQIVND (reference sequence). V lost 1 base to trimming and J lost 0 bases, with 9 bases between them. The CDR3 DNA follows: TGTGCCAGTAGTATAGTGGAGGCACCGAACACCGGGGAGCTGTTTTTT. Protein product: CASSIVEAPNTGELFF.

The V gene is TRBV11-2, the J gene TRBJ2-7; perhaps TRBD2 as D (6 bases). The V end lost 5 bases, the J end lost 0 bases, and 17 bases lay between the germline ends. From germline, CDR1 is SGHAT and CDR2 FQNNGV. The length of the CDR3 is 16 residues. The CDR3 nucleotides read TGTGCCAGCAGCCCTGGGACTCCGCGTATCTCCTACGAGCAGTACTTC. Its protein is CASSPGTPRISYEQYF.

The chain's CDR3 is CASSYGASGASYEQYF. The CDR3, as DNA: TGTGCCAGCAGTTACGGAGCTAGCGGGGCCTCCTACGAGCAGTACTTC. This rearrangement joins TRBV6-6 to TRBJ2-7; 9 nucleotides agree with TRBD2. Germline trimming cut 2 bases from V and 0 bases from J; bases unmatched to any gene: 5. The CDR3 sequence is 16 residues long. The germline gives CDR1 MNHNY, CDR2 SVGAGI (reference sequence).

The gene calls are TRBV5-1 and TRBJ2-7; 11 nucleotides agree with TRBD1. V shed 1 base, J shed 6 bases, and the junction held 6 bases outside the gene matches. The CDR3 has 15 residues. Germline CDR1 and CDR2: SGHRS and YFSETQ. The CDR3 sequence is CASSLSGQGAVEQYF. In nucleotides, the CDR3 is TGCGCCAGCAGCTTGTCAGGACAGGGGGCCGTCGAGCAGTACTTC.

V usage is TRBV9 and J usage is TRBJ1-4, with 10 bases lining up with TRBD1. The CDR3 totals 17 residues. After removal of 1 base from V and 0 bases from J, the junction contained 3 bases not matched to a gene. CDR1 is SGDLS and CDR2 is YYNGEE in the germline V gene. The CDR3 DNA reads TGTGCCAGCAGCGTACGGACAGGGGGGCCAACTAATGAAAAACTGTTTTTT. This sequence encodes CASSVRTGGPTNEKLFF.